This T cell receptor (beta chain) was captured in a study of tumor and adjacent non-tumor tissue in lung cancer. Background on the study: Histology: 11 to 13 adenocarcinoma, a couple of squamous cell carcinoma, 1 small cell lung cancer. On average, productive TCRbeta reads reached 4 million to 5 million per sample.

General study results and limits: Patients with more diverse tumor TCRs had worse survival. In normal lung, the top 100 clones were significantly more dominant than in tumor.

The library came from three nested PCR rounds adapted from ARM-PCR protocols. In TCRdb, the multiplex PCR reads were re-called with MiXCR into one record per CDR3 protein. The repertoire consists of 75,000 to 95,000 distinct CDR3 sequences, with about 67% occurring once and the leading ten covering about 16%. CDR1 is MDHEN, CDR2 SYDVKM, per germline. The CDR3 totals 16 residues. Trimming removed 5 bases at V and 2 bases at J, with 17 bases between. This clonotype was found once. Its cognate antigen is unknown. This sample's RNA came from whole unsorted tissue. The chain links TRBV28 to TRBJ2-3; D may be TRBD2 (6 bases). The TCR comes from a man aged 55-75 years with non-small cell lung cancer. The specimen sequenced was lung tumor tissue. The CDR3 spells CASSLPWGRYTDTQYF. CDR3 nucleotides: TGTGCCAGCAGTCTCCCCTGGGGGAGGTACACAGATACGCAGTATTTT.